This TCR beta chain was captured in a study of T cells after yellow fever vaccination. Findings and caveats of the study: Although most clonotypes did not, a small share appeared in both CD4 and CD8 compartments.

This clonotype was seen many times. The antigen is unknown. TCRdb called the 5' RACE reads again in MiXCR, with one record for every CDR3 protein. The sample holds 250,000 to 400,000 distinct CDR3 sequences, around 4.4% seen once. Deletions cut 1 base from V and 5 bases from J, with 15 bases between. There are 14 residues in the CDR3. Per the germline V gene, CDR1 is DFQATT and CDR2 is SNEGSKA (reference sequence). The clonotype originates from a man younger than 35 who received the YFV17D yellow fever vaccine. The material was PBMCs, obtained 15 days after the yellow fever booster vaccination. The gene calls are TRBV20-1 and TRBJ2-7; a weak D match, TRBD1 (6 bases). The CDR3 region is CSARAPQGINEQYF. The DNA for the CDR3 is TGCAGTGCTAGAGCCCCGCAGGGGATCAACGAGCAGTACTTC.